This T cell receptor (beta chain) was documented in a study of OX40 agonist ivuxolimab in advanced cancers. About the study: Patient treatment consisted of intravenous ivuxolimab administration every 2 weeks at 0.01 to 10 mg/kg. Checkpoint inhibitors had been given previously to 40% of patients. Partial responses were recorded for three patients, including one with hepatocellular carcinoma and two with cutaneous melanoma. Head and neck, renal cell, melanoma or hepatocellular carcinoma were the cancers that dose-escalation patients had.

A few counts support this clone. Some clones are missing from TCRdb's copy, which holds only in-frame ones; the method was immunoSEQ multiplex PCR. The table has approximately 58,000 clones, over 70% seen once. Germline lookup yields CDR1 SEHNR and CDR2 FQNEAQ (reference sequence). J lost 3 bases, V lost 4 bases, and 18 bases had no gene match. This CDR3 has 18 residues. This chain links TRBV7-9 with TRBJ2-7; the match to TRBD2 covers 7 bases. The clonotype comes from an adult with an advanced solid tumor such as melanoma, head and neck, liver or kidney cancer. Sequencing used CD4+ or CD8+ T cells sorted from blood, obtained in a trial of the OX40 agonist ivuxolimab. The CDR3 loop reads CASSSATYRYGGGYEQYF. The CDR3 DNA is TGTGCCAGCAGCTCCGCTACCTACCGTTATGGCGGGGGCTACGAGCAGTACTTC.